This passage covers 21 T cell receptor beta chains from one sample sequenced in a study of CD8 T cells in acute hepatitis C reinfection. Some clones are missing from TCRdb's copy, which holds only in-frame ones; the method was immunoSEQ multiplex PCR. The table lists 30,000 to 45,000 clones, 80% to 90% of them singletons, with 10% to 11% in the top ten. Indicated time point: naive CD8 control sorted from an acute-time-point sample. Material: naive CD8+ T cells from PBMCs. The origin of the receptors is a woman in her late teens or twenties who spontaneously cleared hepatitis C infection.

V and J are TRBV7-9 and TRBJ2-7, with D maybe TRBD2 (5 bases). This CDR3 spans 14 amino acids. Germline V gene data show CDR1 as SEHNR and CDR2 as FQNEAQ (reference sequence). The germline V and J ends were trimmed by 8 bases and 0 bases, with 14 bases remaining between them. The chain's CDR3 is CASLTTGSSYEQYF. In DNA, the CDR3 is TGTGCCAGCCTTACGACGGGGAGCTCCTACGAGCAGTACTTC.

This clone has a handful of counts. The V call is TRBV18, the J call TRBJ1-5; no definite D call. Germline V gene sequence: CDR1 KGHSH, CDR2 LQKENI. CDR3 length: 11 residues. V was shortened by 3 bases and J by 9 bases, with 6 bases between the two germline ends. For the CDR3, the DNA is TGTGCCAGCTCACCCGGTGGGCCCCAGCATTTT. Amino acid sequence: CASSPGGPQHF.

V usage is TRBV4-1 and J usage is TRBJ2-1; 12 nucleotides match TRBD2. Trimming took 0 bases from V and 8 from J; bases not matched to a gene: 8. This CDR3 contains 17 residues. Germline loops: CDR1 MGHRA, CDR2 YSYEKL. The CDR3 DNA reads TGCGCCAGCAGCCAAGAACTAGCGGGAGGCCCTGGGGATGAGCAGTTCTTC. This gives the protein CASSQELAGGPGDEQFF.

The chain recombines TRBV7-6 with TRBJ1-5; tentatively, D is TRBD1 (5 bases). Per the germline V gene, CDR1 is SGHVS and CDR2 is FNYEAQ. V lost 1 base and J lost 3, with 13 bases in between. The CDR3 is made up of 16 amino acids. For the CDR3, the DNA is TGTGCCAGCAGCTTAGGTATCGGGGGATCCAATCAGCCCCAGCATTTT. Protein: CASSLGIGGSNQPQHF.

V gene TRBV7-9 combines with J gene TRBJ1-1; 8 bases fit TRBD1. With V trimmed by 5 bases and J by 1 base, 3 bases remained unmatched. CDR3 length: 14 residues. Per the germline V gene, CDR1 is SEHNR and CDR2 is FQNEAQ (reference sequence). The CDR3 DNA is TGTGCCAGCAGCGATGGACAGGGGAACACTGAAGCTTTCTTT. Translation gives CASSDGQGNTEAFF.

The V gene is TRBV27, the J gene TRBJ2-1, with 10 bases lining up with TRBD2. Germline V gene data show CDR1 as MNHEY and CDR2 as SMNVEV (reference sequence). The length of the CDR3 is 15 residues. Trimming cost V 5 bases and J 4 bases; bases outside gene matches: 5. The CDR3 nucleotides are TGTGCCAGCAGTCCAAGCGGGAGGGCTTACAATGAGCAGTTCTTC. Amino acids: CASSPSGRAYNEQFF.

The genes are TRBV19 and TRBJ1-1; a weak D match, TRBD1 (6 bases). Germline CDR1 is LNHDA and CDR2 is SQIVND (reference sequence). Trimming took 3 bases from V and 1 from J, leaving 18 bases between them. The CDR3 covers 17 residues. The CDR3 sequence is CASSMPALTDRNTEAFF. The CDR3 nucleotides read TGTGCCAGTAGTATGCCCGCCTTAACGGACAGGAACACTGAAGCTTTCTTT.

V is TRBV2 and J is TRBJ2-2, with a weak D call TRBD2 (7 bases). The CDR3 covers 15 residues. The germline V gene has CDR1 SNHLY and CDR2 FYNNEI. The ends were cut back, 6 bases at V and 2 bases at J, with 13 bases in the middle. In DNA form, the CDR3 reads TGTGCCAGCAGGGGAGGGGGACTCAACACCGGGGAGCTGTTTTTT. This gives the protein CASRGGGLNTGELFF.

The chain links TRBV10-3 to TRBJ1-1, with 7 nucleotides matching TRBD1. V gave up 11 bases and J gave up 3 bases; unmatched junction bases: 12. This CDR3 comprises 14 residues. The germline V gene encodes CDR1 ENHRY and CDR2 SYGVKD. The CDR3, as DNA: TGTGCCTCCCTCACCACAGGGGCACACACTGAAGCTTTCTTT. This sequence encodes CASLTTGAHTEAFF.

The CDR3 DNA is TGTGCCACCAGCACGAACAGGGTCGACGAAAAACTGTTTTTT. Its protein product is CATSTNRVDEKLFF. The rearrangement uses TRBV15 and TRBJ1-4; a weak D match, TRBD1 (6 bases). Trimming took 4 bases from V and 8 from J, leaving 14 bases between them. The germline CDR1 and CDR2 sequences are LNHNV and YYDKDF (reference sequence). The CDR3 runs 14 residues.

The gene calls are TRBV14 and TRBJ1-1; maybe TRBD1 (5 bases). V was cut by 4 bases and J by 0 bases, with 15 bases left in between. Germline CDR1 is SGHDN and CDR2 is FVKESK. The CDR3 runs 16 residues. CDR3 sequence (DNA): TGTGCCAGCAGCCTTATCGACAGCTCAATGAACACTGAAGCTTTCTTT. This encodes CASSLIDSSMNTEAFF.

This clone occurred once. The rearrangement joins TRBV15 to TRBJ1-1; 8 nucleotides line up with TRBD1. CDR1 and CDR2 from the germline V gene are LNHNV and YYDKDF (reference sequence). This CDR3 has 15 residues. The V and J ends lost 0 bases and 3 bases, in that order; junction bases with no gene match: 3. CDR3 amino acids: CATSRDQGADTEAFF. CDR3 DNA sequence: TGTGCCACCAGCAGAGATCAGGGGGCTGACACTGAAGCTTTCTTT. Variable domain in full (rest from reference TRBV15 and TRBJ1-1): DAMVIQNPRYQVTQFGKPVTLSCSQTLNHNVMYWYQQKSSQAPKLLFHYYDKDFNNEADTPDNFQSRRPNTSFCFLDIRSPGLGDTAMYLCATSRDQGADTEAFFGQGTRLTVV.

The chain employs TRBV9 and TRBJ2-5, with D maybe TRBD2 (5 bases). The CDR3 covers 15 residues. V gave up 0 bases and J gave up 5 bases, with 14 bases separating them. Germline V gene data show CDR1 as SGDLS and CDR2 as YYNGEE. The CDR3 here is CASSVAGRGLETQYF. CDR3 sequence (DNA): TGTGCCAGCAGCGTAGCTGGCCGGGGATTGGAGACCCAGTACTTC.

V usage is TRBV4-2 and J usage is TRBJ1-5, with D possibly matching TRBD1 (5 bases). The germline V and J ends were trimmed by 0 bases and 4 bases, with 13 bases remaining between them. The CDR3 contains 16 residues. In germline, CDR1 is LGHNA, CDR2 YNFKEQ. CDR3 sequence reads: CASSQEGRKVNQPQHF. The DNA of the CDR3 is TGTGCCAGCAGCCAAGAGGGGCGGAAAGTAAATCAGCCCCAGCATTTT.

The chain uses TRBV6-1 and TRBJ1-2; D is unresolved. The V gene lost 2 bases and the J gene lost 4 bases, with 8 bases spanning the gap. Germline-derived CDR1 and CDR2 are MNHNS and SASEGT. CDR3 length: 13 amino acids. The CDR3 DNA reads TGTGCCAGCAGTGAAAGCGGCAGCTATGGCTACACCTTC. Its protein is CASSESGSYGYTF.

The sample holds one count of this clone. The V call is TRBV7-6, the J call TRBJ2-3; 7 nucleotides match TRBD2. Germline values: CDR1 SGHVS, CDR2 FNYEAQ. With 3 bases clipped from V and 6 bases from J, the junction kept 6 bases outside the gene matches. This CDR3 region has 14 residues. The CDR3 DNA reads TGTGCCAGCAGCTTCGCTAGCGGAGACGATACGCAGTATTTT. This gives the protein CASSFASGDDTQYF.

The rearrangement uses TRBV21-1 and TRBJ1-5. TRBV21-1 is listed as a pseudogene. The CDR3 runs to 11 residues. DNA of the CDR3: TGTGCCAGCAGCACCCGATGGCCCCAGCATTTT. The encoded protein is CASSTRWPQHF.

The rearrangement joins TRBV9 to TRBJ2-3; 9 bases map to TRBD2. This CDR3 contains 16 residues. Germline V gene lookup returns CDR1 SGDLS and CDR2 YYNGEE. J lost 0 bases, V lost 6 bases, and 8 bases had no gene match. CDR3 region: CASNRGLASSTDTQYF. Written as DNA, the CDR3 is TGTGCCAGCAACCGTGGACTAGCGTCGAGCACAGATACGCAGTATTTT.

This rearrangement joins TRBV11-2 to TRBJ2-3; no clear D. Between the trimmed V and J ends, which lost 2 bases and 5 bases, there was a span of 5 bases. Germline CDR1 reads SGHAT; CDR2 reads FQNNGV. The CDR3 contains 12 residues. The CDR3 DNA follows: TGTGCCAGCAGCTTATTGGAAGATACGCAGTATTTT. Protein sequence: CASSLLEDTQYF.

This clone was counted a single time. The chain has TRBV2 and TRBJ2-1; possibly TRBD1 for D (5 bases). Trimming stripped 3 bases from V and 4 bases from J, with 13 bases between. The CDR3 contains 15 residues. Per the germline V gene, CDR1 is SNHLY and CDR2 is FYNNEI. For the CDR3, the DNA is TGTGCCAGCAGTGATGGGCTAGGGGATTACAATGAGCAGTTCTTC. This translates into CASSDGLGDYNEQFF.

The gene calls are TRBV5-1 and TRBJ2-1, with 7 bases aligning to TRBD1. Germline CDR1 SGHRS, CDR2 YFSETQ. V was clipped by 1 base and J by 4 bases; unmatched bases: 8. CDR3 length equals 16 residues. The CDR3 reads CASSLRLGDRYNEQFF. DNA for the CDR3: TGCGCCAGCAGCTTGCGCCTTGGGGACAGATACAATGAGCAGTTCTTC.